Each of the 3 T cell receptor beta chains below was sequenced from the same sample in a study of T cell clusters in autoimmune cytopenias. TRB amplification used 250 ng of peripheral blood genomic DNA. TRB was amplified by touch-down multiplex PCR, primer pools A and B combined. TCRdb reanalyzed the multiplex PCR reads and collapses them to one entry per CDR3 protein, without DNA. This repertoire includes roughly 600 distinct CDR3 sequences. A further study also used this sample, focusing on T cell repertoires in aging, cancer and after chemotherapy.

Sequencing was done on a sample of peripheral blood. All receptors come from a human donor with chronic lymphocytic leukemia.

CDR3 region: CASRLGAGGPNGNEQFF. This rearrangement joins TRBV6-5 to TRBJ2-1; TCRdb outputs TRBD1, but without DNA this stays unchecked. Germline CDR1 MNHEY, CDR2 SVGAGI. This CDR3 spans 17 amino acids.

Considering frequency, this clonotype is hyperexpanded. The V and J genes are TRBV29-1 and TRBJ2-5; absent DNA, TCRdb's TRBD1 call cannot be checked. Germline CDR1 SQVTM, CDR2 ANQGSEA. The CDR3 spans 12 residues. The CDR3 reads CSARIGGETQYF. Combining the CDR3 with reference TRBV29-1 and TRBJ2-5 gives the whole variable domain SAVISQKPSRDICQRGTSLTIQCQVDSQVTMMFWYRQQPGQSLTLIATANQGSEATYESGFVIDKFPISRPNLTFSTLTVSNMSPEDSSIYLCSARIGGETQYFGPGTRLLVL.

This clonotype registers medium-sized by frequency. The chain is built from TRBV5-1 and TRBJ1-1; TCRdb names TRBD1, which stays unverified in the absence of DNA. The germline CDR1 and CDR2 sequences are SGHRS and YFSETQ. This CDR3 is built from 15 residues. CDR3 region: CASSPTTGVNTEAFF.